Below are 26 T cell receptor beta chains sequenced from a single sample in a study of OX40 agonist ivuxolimab in advanced cancers. Profiled with immunoSEQ multiplex PCR; TCRdb holds only in-frame clones, not every one. This table holds fewer than 95,000 clones, around 91% found once. The specimen was CD4+ or CD8+ T cells sorted from blood, collected in a trial of the OX40 agonist ivuxolimab. All receptors derive from an adult with an advanced solid tumor such as melanoma, head and neck, liver or kidney cancer.

V usage is TRBV7-9 and J usage is TRBJ1-2; no clear D. This CDR3 region has 10 residues. Trimming left V 6 bases short and J 12 bases short, with 11 bases between. The V gene's germline CDR1 is SEHNR and CDR2 FQNEAQ (reference sequence). CDR3 residues: CASRGDPDTF. Written as DNA, the CDR3 is TGTGCCAGCAGGGGAGATCCGGACACCTTC.

The genes are TRBV5-1 and TRBJ2-5; TRBD2 might be the D (6 bases). V was shortened by 0 bases and J by 1 base, with 13 bases between the two germline ends. From germline, CDR1 is SGHRS and CDR2 YFSETQ. The CDR3 sequence is 16 residues long. CDR3 nucleotides: TGCGCCAGCAGCTTGGCGGCGGGAAGGGCCCAAGAGACCCAGTACTTC. The encoded protein is CASSLAAGRAQETQYF.

The chain employs TRBV4-1 and TRBJ2-7; D possibly corresponds to TRBD1 (6 bases). The CDR3 is made up of 14 amino acids. The V and J ends lost 3 bases and 1 base respectively, with 10 bases between them. CDR1 and CDR2 from the germline V gene are MGHRA and YSYEKL. In DNA, the CDR3 is TGCGCCAGCAGCCACAGGGGCGAATCCTACGAGCAGTACTTC. Translation: CASSHRGESYEQYF.

The chain carries TRBV30 and TRBJ1-5, with D hard to call. The CDR3 totals 17 residues. Germline assignment: CDR1 GTSNPN and CDR2 SVGIG (reference sequence). V gave up 0 bases and J gave up 6 bases, with 21 bases separating them. Here the CDR3 reads CAWSVRGPSPGSQPQHF. CDR3 coding DNA: TGTGCCTGGAGTGTTAGAGGACCATCCCCCGGGAGTCAGCCCCAGCATTTT. Based on the CDR3 plus reference TRBV30 and TRBJ1-5, the full variable domain is SQTIHQWPATLVQPVGSPLSLECTVEGTSNPNLYWYRQAAGRGLQLLFYSVGIGQISSEVPQNLSASRPQDRQFILSSKKLLLSDSGFYLCAWSVRGPSPGSQPQHFGDGTRLSIL.

This chain links TRBV13 with TRBJ1-3; D is possibly TRBD1 (5 bases). V lost 5 bases to trimming and J lost 0 bases, with 14 bases between them. Germline-derived CDR1 and CDR2 are PRHDT and FYEKMQ (reference sequence). The CDR3 is 16 residues long. CDR3 protein: CASSDAGTYSGNTIYF. CDR3 nucleotides: TGTGCCAGCAGCGACGCAGGGACCTACTCTGGAAACACCATATATTTT.

The J gene is TRBJ2-1, the V gene TRBV14, with 7 bases that match TRBD1. The CDR3 is 14 residues long. V was pared by 2 bases and J by 5 bases, with 3 bases of the junction left unmatched. Germline lookup yields CDR1 SGHDN and CDR2 FVKESK. This CDR3 is CASSQQGVNNEQFF. The CDR3 DNA follows: TGTGCCAGCAGCCAACAGGGGGTGAACAATGAGCAGTTCTTC. The full variable domain, with the rest looked up from reference TRBV14 and TRBJ2-1, is EAGVTQFPSHSVIEKGQTVTLRCDPISGHDNLYWYRRVMGKEIKFLLHFVKESKQDESGMPNNRFLAERTGGTYSTLKVQPAELEDSGVYFCASSQQGVNNEQFFGPGTRLTVL.

This sequence joins TRBV30 and TRBJ1-2, with TRBD1 matching 9 bases. Germline V gene data show CDR1 as GTSNPN and CDR2 as SVGIG (reference sequence). This CDR3 comprises 14 residues. The junction had 2 bases not matched to a gene; V was cut back by 1 base and J by 2 bases. The CDR3 nucleotides read TGTGCCTGGAGTGCCGACAGGGGGAACTATGGCTACACCTTC. This codes for CAWSADRGNYGYTF.

As regards this clone: Sequence at one end of the junction differs from germline and may be a read error. J is TRBJ1-1 and V is TRBV7-9; D is unclear. Germline lookup yields CDR1 SEHNR and CDR2 FQNEAQ (reference sequence). CDR3 size: 14 residues. The CDR3 region is CASSLSSGTTKAFF. The CDR3 DNA reads as TGTGCCAGCAGCTTAAGTTCGGGCACCACTAAAGCTTTCTTT.

This rearrangement joins TRBV19 to TRBJ2-1; TRBD1 matches 7 bases. The ends lost 9 bases at V and 0 bases at J; junction bases unmatched: 17. The CDR3 runs 18 residues. Germline V gene lookup returns CDR1 LNHDA and CDR2 SQIVND (reference sequence). The CDR3 reads CARDGWDSRISSYNEQFF. In DNA, the CDR3 is TGTGCCAGGGACGGCTGGGACAGTAGAATAAGCTCCTACAATGAGCAGTTCTTC.

This chain links TRBV4-2 with TRBJ2-3, with 9 bases fitting TRBD2. This CDR3 contains 18 residues. CDR1 LGHNA and CDR2 YNFKEQ come from the germline V gene. V lost 4 bases and J lost 3; bases outside the gene matches: 14. DNA for the CDR3: TGTGCCAGCAGCCCGACGGGCGGGAGGGCCTTTATAACAGATACGCAGTATTTT. It encodes CASSPTGGRAFITDTQYF.

V gene TRBV19 combines with J gene TRBJ2-2; D remains unclear. V lost 4 bases to trimming and J lost 4 bases, with 7 bases between them. Per the germline V gene, CDR1 is LNHDA and CDR2 is SQIVND (reference sequence). The CDR3 covers 13 residues. The DNA for the CDR3 is TGTGCCAGTAGTACCTTGCGCACCGGGGAGCTGTTTTTT. Encoded protein: CASSTLRTGELFF.

CDR3 residues: CASSPAGNNSPLHF. For the CDR3, the DNA is TGTGCCAGTAGTCCGGCAGGGAATAATTCACCCCTCCACTTT. The gene calls are TRBV19 and TRBJ1-6; TRBD1 might be the D (5 bases). CDR3 length: 14 amino acids. Trimming left V 5 bases short and J 5 bases short, with 10 bases between. Germline CDR1 is LNHDA and CDR2 is SQIVND (reference sequence).

The sample holds one count of this clone. The chain links TRBV30 to TRBJ2-7; D remains ambiguous. The length of the CDR3 is 11 residues. The germline CDR1 and CDR2 sequences are GTSNPN and SVGIG (reference sequence). Trimming removed 2 bases at V and 6 bases at J, with 8 bases between. As DNA, the CDR3 is TGTGCCTGGAGTTCAGTAACCGAGCAGTACTTC. Translation gives CAWSSVTEQYF.

The V gene is TRBV4-3, the J gene TRBJ2-3; 9 nucleotides line up with TRBD2. Germline trimming cut 1 base from V and 1 base from J; bases unmatched to any gene: 6. This CDR3 spans 17 amino acids. Germline CDR1 reads LGHNA; CDR2 reads YSLEER. The CDR3 here is CASSQGAGGSGTDTQYF. CDR3 nucleotides: TGCGCCAGCAGCCAAGGTGCGGGAGGGTCTGGCACAGATACGCAGTATTTT.

V usage is TRBV30 and J usage is TRBJ2-2; D might be TRBD1 (6 bases). The CDR3 has 16 amino acids. With 0 bases removed from V and 2 bases from J, the gap between germline ends came to 13 bases. Germline CDR1 reads GTSNPN; CDR2 reads SVGIG (reference sequence). Here the CDR3 reads CAWSVLTGHNTGELFF. In nucleotides, the CDR3 is TGTGCCTGGAGTGTGTTGACAGGACACAACACCGGGGAGCTGTTTTTT.

The chain employs TRBV27 and TRBJ2-7; either TRBD1 or TRBD2 may fit D (5 bases each). This CDR3 has 12 amino acids. V lost 5 bases and J 4 bases, leaving 9 bases between the germline ends. Germline values: CDR1 MNHEY, CDR2 SMNVEV (reference sequence). The CDR3, as DNA: TGTGCCAGCAGTGGGGACCTTTACGAGCAGTACTTC. It encodes CASSGDLYEQYF.

The genes are TRBV19 and TRBJ2-7, with 8 positions matching TRBD1. CDR3 length equals 15 residues. Germline V gives CDR1 LNHDA, CDR2 SQIVND (reference sequence). J gave up 4 bases and V 1 base, and 6 bases lay outside the gene matches. The CDR3 reads CASSIGRQGAYEQYF. In DNA, the CDR3 is TGTGCCAGTAGTATAGGGCGGCAGGGGGCGTACGAGCAGTACTTC.

J is TRBJ1-3 and V is TRBV6-6; D is unclear. The CDR3 loop spans 14 amino acids. Trimming stripped 3 bases from V and 0 bases from J, with 6 bases between. In germline, CDR1 is MNHNY, CDR2 SVGAGI (reference sequence). CDR3 residues: CASSYGPSGNTIYF. CDR3 sequence (DNA): TGTGCCAGCAGTTATGGGCCCTCTGGAAACACCATATATTTT.

Comments on this clone: Sequence at one end of the junction differs from germline and may be a read error. This chain links TRBV10-3 with TRBJ1-2; TRBD1 is a possible D gene (6 bases). Germline-derived CDR1 and CDR2 are ENHRY and SYGVKD. The CDR3 has 14 residues. CDR3 in DNA: TGTGCCACCAGTGACAGGCCCGATAACTATGGCTACACCTTC. As protein: CATSDRPDNYGYTF.

The chain links TRBV5-4 to TRBJ2-1; D perhaps matches TRBD2 (5 bases). The V end was cut by 4 bases, the J end by 4 bases, with 15 bases between. This CDR3 has 15 residues. Germline lookup yields CDR1 SGHNT and CDR2 YYREEE (reference sequence). The CDR3 is CASSPEERRYNEQFF. The CDR3 nucleotides are TGTGCCAGCAGCCCCGAGGAGCGGAGGTACAATGAGCAGTTCTTC.

The rearrangement links TRBV11-1 to TRBJ2-7; D possibly corresponds to TRBD2 (6 bases). CDR1 is SGHAT and CDR2 is FQDESV in the germline V gene (reference sequence). This CDR3 is 13 amino acids long. V dropped 1 base and J dropped 7 bases, with 11 bases sitting between them. The CDR3 DNA is TGTGCCAGCAGCTTAGGGGCTCGGGGGGAGCAGTACTTC. Protein product: CASSLGARGEQYF. Drawing the rest from reference TRBV11-1 and TRBJ2-7, the complete variable domain is EAEVAQSPRYKITEKSQAVAFWCDPISGHATLYWYRQILGQGPELLVQFQDESVVDDSQLPKDRFSAERLKGVDSTLKIQPAELGDSAMYLCASSLGARGEQYFGPGTRLTVT.

The V gene is TRBV30, the J gene TRBJ1-6, with D possibly matching TRBD1 (5 bases). The CDR3 covers 13 residues. V lost 5 bases, J lost 7 bases, and 12 bases lay in between. Germline CDR1 is GTSNPN and CDR2 is SVGIG (reference sequence). The CDR3: CAWGEGMNSPLHF. The CDR3 DNA sequence: TGTGCCTGGGGGGAGGGGATGAATTCACCCCTCCACTTT.

Turning to this clone: This may come from a read error, since a much larger clone is one base off. The chain combines TRBV13 with TRBJ2-3; D remains unclear. The germline gives CDR1 PRHDT, CDR2 FYEKMQ (reference sequence). The CDR3 extends over 11 amino acids. V lost 5 bases to trimming and J lost 3 bases, with 3 bases between them. The DNA of the CDR3 is TGTGCCAGCAGCCGTACAGATACGCAGTATTTT. This gives the protein CASSRTDTQYF.

The V call is TRBV7-6, the J call TRBJ2-3, with D possibly matching TRBD1 (5 bases). The germline gives CDR1 SGHVS, CDR2 FNYEAQ. CDR3 length: 13 amino acids. Between the trimmed V and J ends, which lost 4 bases and 4 bases, there was a span of 9 bases. The CDR3 reads CASSSLRADTQYF. For the CDR3, the DNA is TGTGCCAGCAGCTCGCTCAGGGCAGATACGCAGTATTTT. Based on the CDR3 plus reference TRBV7-6 and TRBJ2-3, the full variable domain is GAGVSQSPRYKVTKRGQDVALRCDPISGHVSLYWYRQALGQGPEFLTYFNYEAQQDKSGLPNDRFSAERPEGSISTLTIQRTEQRDSAMYRCASSSLRADTQYFGPGTRLTVL.

The chain links TRBV9 to TRBJ2-1, with 7 bases identical to TRBD1. Germline V lookup: CDR1 SGDLS, CDR2 YYNGEE. J lost 13 bases, V lost 4 bases, and 11 bases had no gene match. This CDR3 spans 13 amino acids. In DNA, the CDR3 is TGTGCCAGCAGCACCTCGCCAGGGACAGACCAGTTCTTC. Translation: CASSTSPGTDQFF.

The chain joins TRBV7-2 to TRBJ2-2; D gene unclear. Trimming took 5 bases from V and 6 from J, leaving 13 bases between them. The CDR3 totals 14 residues. From germline, CDR1 is SGHTA and CDR2 FQGNSA. CDR3 DNA sequence: TGTGCCAGCAGCCGAGGTTCTCTTCCCGGGGAGCTGTTTTTT. Amino acid sequence: CASSRGSLPGELFF.